The entry below describes one T cell receptor (beta chain). This sample was included in a study of CD8+CD57+ T cells in acquired aplastic anemia. Study overall: Sorted cells (CD4+ and CD8+) yielded DNA amounts that averaged approximately 3.2 ug. There were 10 million to 14 million reads, on average, for CD4+ cells from healthy donors.

The CDR3 runs 14 residues. CDR1 LNHDA and CDR2 SQIVND come from the germline V gene (reference sequence). Both TCR beta VDJ combination and CDR3 sequence profiling were carried out. Genomic DNA was the template for this profiling. TCRdb re-analysed the reads in MiXCR, keeping a single row per CDR3 protein. The sample includes about 80,000 distinct CDR3 sequences, approximately 46% of them seen just once. Material for sequencing was sorted CD4+, CD8+, or CD8+CD57+ T cells (not recorded which) from PBMCs. The sequence was collected from a human donor in good health, serving as a control. The rearrangement links TRBV19 to TRBJ2-7; D call uncertain. The J call is in doubt because the DNA end fits TRBJ2-5 better. The CDR3 loop reads CASSILGRQETQYF. DNA of the CDR3: TGTGCCAGTAGTATTCTCGGCAGGCAAGAGACCCAGTACTTC.